This TCR beta chain is drawn from a study of T cells in tuberculosis. Unmatched junction bases numbered 8, after V lost 4 bases and J lost 3 bases. This CDR3 has 15 amino acids. Germline loops: CDR1 MGHRA, CDR2 YSYEKL. The assay was immunoSEQ multiplex PCR, and TCRdb's table has in-frame clones only and misses some. The repertoire includes about 35,000 clones, about 94% of them detected once, and more than 6.5% sits in the top ten. The gene calls are TRBV4-1 and TRBJ1-2; 7 bases fit TRBD1. The receptor was derived from a donor aged 10-30 years with latent tuberculosis or without tuberculosis infection. The sequenced sample consisted of PBMCs. The CDR3 spells CASSLPGQRYYGYTF. As DNA, the CDR3 is TGCGCCAGCAGCCTTCCGGGACAGAGATACTATGGCTACACCTTC.